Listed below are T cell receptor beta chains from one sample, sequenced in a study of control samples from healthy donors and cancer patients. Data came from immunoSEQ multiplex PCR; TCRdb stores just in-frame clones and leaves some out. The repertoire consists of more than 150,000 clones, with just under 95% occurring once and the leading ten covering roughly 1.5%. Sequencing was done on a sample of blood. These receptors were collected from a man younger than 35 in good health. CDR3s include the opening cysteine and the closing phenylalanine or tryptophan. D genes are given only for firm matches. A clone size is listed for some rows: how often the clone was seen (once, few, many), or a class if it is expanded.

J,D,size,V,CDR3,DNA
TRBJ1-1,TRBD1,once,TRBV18,CASSQLQTGGGTEAFF,TGTGCCAGCTCACAGCTCCAAACAGGGGGGGGTACTGAAGCTTTCTTT
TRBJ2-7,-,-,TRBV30,CAWSRGGGEQYF,TGTGCCTGGAGTAGAGGGGGTGGAGAGCAGTACTTC
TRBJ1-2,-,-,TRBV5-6,CASSPESAHYGYTF,TGTGCCAGCAGCCCGGAAAGCGCCCACTATGGCTACACCTTC
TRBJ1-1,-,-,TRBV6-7,CASSYPPLWTEAFF,TGTGCCAGCAGTTACCCCCCGTTGTGGACTGAAGCTTTCTTT
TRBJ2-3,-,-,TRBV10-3,CAIKNQDGRGTDTQYF,TGTGCCATCAAGAATCAGGACGGTCGTGGCACAGATACGCAGTATTTT
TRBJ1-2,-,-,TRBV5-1,CASSLGLTPRGYGYTF,TGCGCCAGCAGCTTGGGACTTACTCCTAGGGGCTATGGCTACACCTTC
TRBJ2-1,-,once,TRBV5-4,CASSLGRDEQFF,TGTGCCAGCAGCCTGGGTCGGGATGAGCAGTTCTTC
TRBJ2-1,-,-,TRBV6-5,CASSPGDNEQFF,TGTGCCAGCAGCCCGGGAGACAATGAGCAGTTCTTC
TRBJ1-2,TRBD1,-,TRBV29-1,CSAQGGGAAYGYTF,TGCAGCGCTCAGGGGGGGGGCGCTGCCTATGGCTACACCTTC
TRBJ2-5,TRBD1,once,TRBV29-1,CSVRTGGETQYF,TGCAGCGTTAGGACAGGGGGAGAGACCCAGTACTTC
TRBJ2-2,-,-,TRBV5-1,CASSSYYTGELFF,TGCGCCAGCAGCTCATACTACACCGGGGAGCTGTTTTTT
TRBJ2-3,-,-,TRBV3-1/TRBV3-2,CASSLRGTDTQYF,TGTGCCAGCAGCCTAAGAGGGACAGATACGCAGTATTTT
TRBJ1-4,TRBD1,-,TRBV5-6,CASSLDRGNEKLFF,TGTGCCAGCAGCTTGGACAGGGGAAATGAAAAACTGTTTTTT
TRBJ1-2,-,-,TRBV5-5,CASSLNWGRDGYTF,TGTGCCAGCAGCTTGAATTGGGGTAGGGATGGCTACACCTTC
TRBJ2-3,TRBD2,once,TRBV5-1,CASSLKAGGDTQYF,TGCGCCAGCAGCTTGAAGGCGGGAGGAGATACGCAGTATTTT
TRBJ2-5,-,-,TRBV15,CATSARRREGETQYF,TGTGCCACCAGCGCCCGCCGTCGGGAAGGAGAGACCCAGTACTTC
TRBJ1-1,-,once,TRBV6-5,CASNDAEAFF,TGTGCCAGCAACGATGCTGAAGCTTTCTTT
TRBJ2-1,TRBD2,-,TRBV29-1,CSLRAGGRNEQFF,TGCAGCCTCCGAGCGGGGGGGCGTAATGAGCAGTTCTTC
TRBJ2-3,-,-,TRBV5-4,CASSLGQAGPDTQYF,TGTGCCAGCAGCTTGGGACAGGCAGGCCCAGATACGCAGTATTTT
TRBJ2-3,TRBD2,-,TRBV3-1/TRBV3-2,CASSPPPSGGTDTQYF,TGTGCCAGCAGCCCGCCCCCCAGCGGGGGTACAGATACGCAGTATTTT
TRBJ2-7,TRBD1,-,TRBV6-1,CASSVSIGTGQHYEQYF,TGTGCCAGCAGTGTCTCTATCGGGACAGGGCAGCACTACGAGCAGTACTTC
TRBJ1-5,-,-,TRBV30,CAWSSNNQPQHF,TGTGCCTGGAGCTCCAATAATCAGCCCCAGCATTTT
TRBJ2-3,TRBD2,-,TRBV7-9,CASSLGTSADTQYF,TGTGCCAGCAGCTTAGGGACTAGCGCGGATACGCAGTATTTT
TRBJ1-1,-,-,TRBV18,CASSPGPLGNTEAFF,TGTGCCAGCTCACCAGGCCCGTTGGGGAACACTGAAGCTTTCTTT
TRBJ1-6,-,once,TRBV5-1,CASSLGITSPLHF,TGCGCCAGCAGCTTGGGAATTACTTCACCCCTCCACTTT
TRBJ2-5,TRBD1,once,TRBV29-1,CSAEAGGAVAVETQYF,TGCAGCGCCGAGGCAGGGGGCGCCGTAGCGGTAGAGACCCAGTACTTC
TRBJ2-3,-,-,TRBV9,CASSITITDTQYF,TGTGCCAGCAGCATAACTATCACAGATACGCAGTATTTT
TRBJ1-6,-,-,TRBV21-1,CASYNSRGDRSSYNSPLHF,TGTGCCAGCTACAACTCGAGGGGGGACAGGAGCTCCTATAATTCACCCCTCCACTTT
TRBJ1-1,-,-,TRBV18,CASSPQTAIRTEAFF,TGTGCCAGCTCACCACAGACAGCGATTCGAACTGAAGCTTTCTTT
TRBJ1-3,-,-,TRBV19,CASNPSSGNTIYF,TGTGCCAGTAACCCCAGCTCTGGAAACACCATATATTTT
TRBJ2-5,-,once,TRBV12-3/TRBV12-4,CASSPGETQYF,TGTGCCAGCAGTCCTGGGGAGACCCAGTACTTC